This is a list of T cell receptor beta chains from one sample in a study of blood T cell repertoires in COVID-19. Profiling relied on immunoSEQ multiplex PCR, and the TCRdb table lists in-frame clones only, not all of them. Here the sample spans 170,000 or so clones, roughly 85% being singletons. Sequencing was performed on peripheral blood. The receptors here all came from a man aged 45 to 65 with active or convalescent COVID-19. The CDR3 runs from the conserved cysteine through the conserved F or W. A D gene is named only where the DNA matches it firmly. Expanded clones get a size class; other rows say once, few or many, or leave the size out.

>TRBJ1-6|14|TRBD1|-|TRBV11-2
CASSWDRSNSPLHF
TGTGCCAGCAGTTGGGACAGGTCAAATTCACCCCTCCACTTT
>TRBJ2-2|16|TRBD1|-|TRBV7-9
CASSLDWTGNTGELFF
TGTGCCAGCAGCTTAGACTGGACAGGGAACACCGGGGAGCTGTTTTTT
>TRBJ2-3|15|-|-|TRBV7-3
CASSLAGFSTDTQYF
TGTGCCAGCAGCTTAGCGGGCTTTAGCACAGATACGCAGTATTTT
>TRBJ1-1|14|TRBD1|-|TRBV19
CASSSPGGNTEAFF
TGTGCCAGTAGTTCGCCAGGGGGAAACACTGAAGCTTTCTTT
>TRBJ1-1|15|-|once|TRBV5-6
CASSVPGHRDAEAFF
TGTGCCAGCAGCGTTCCGGGACATCGTGACGCTGAAGCTTTCTTT
>TRBJ2-1|16|-|-|TRBV6-6
CASSPRQGGTYNEQFF
TGTGCCAGCAGTCCCCGGCAGGGGGGAACATACAATGAGCAGTTCTTC
>TRBJ2-7|10|-|-|TRBV5-1
CASSLPWQYF
TGCGCCAGCAGCCTTCCCTGGCAGTACTTC
>TRBJ1-2|14|-|-|TRBV19
CASSIVAANYGYTF
TGTGCCAGTAGTATAGTCGCGGCTAACTATGGCTACACCTTC
>TRBJ1-2|13|-|-|TRBV6-2/TRBV6-3
CASSYSSHPGYTF
TGTGCCAGCAGTTACTCGAGCCACCCGGGCTACACCTTC
>TRBJ2-2|15|-|-|TRBV7-2
CASSLERTNTGELFF
TGTGCCAGCAGCTTAGAGCGGACGAACACCGGGGAGCTGTTTTTT
>TRBJ2-7|15|TRBD2|-|TRBV6-5
CASSRPGLEAYEQYF
TGTGCCAGCAGTAGACCGGGACTAGAGGCCTACGAGCAGTACTTC
>TRBJ2-2|17|TRBD1|-|TRBV5-4
CASSLGLDRVFTGELFF
TGTGCCAGCAGCTTGGGGCTGGACAGGGTTTTTACCGGGGAGCTGTTTTTT
>TRBJ1-4|15|TRBD1|-|TRBV15
CATRTEGAANEKLFF
TGTGCCACCAGAACCGAGGGGGCTGCTAATGAAAAACTGTTTTTT
>TRBJ2-7|16|-|few|TRBV5-1
CASSLGVQSGGYEQYF
TGCGCCAGCAGCTTGGGGGTACAGTCTGGTGGATACGAGCAGTACTTC
>TRBJ2-3|16|TRBD2|few|TRBV18
CASSSGLAGITDTQYF
TGTGCCAGCTCATCCGGACTAGCGGGAATCACAGATACGCAGTATTTT
>TRBJ2-4|15|-|-|TRBV2
CASSSDSLHSNIQYF
TGTGCCAGCAGTTCCGACAGCCTCCATTCAAACATTCAGTACTTC
>TRBJ1-5|15|-|-|TRBV12-2
CASRADRGLDQPQHF
TGTGCAAGTCGCGCTGACAGGGGGTTAGATCAGCCCCAGCATTTT
>TRBJ2-7|15|TRBD2|-|TRBV18
CASSPAGVGAYEQYF
TGTGCCAGCTCACCCGCGGGGGTTGGGGCCTACGAGCAGTACTTC
>TRBJ1-1|14|-|-|TRBV4-3
CASTSGYMNTEAFF
TGCGCCAGCACCTCAGGTTACATGAACACTGAAGCTTTCTTT
>TRBJ2-3|14|-|once|TRBV5-1
CASSFSGATDTQYF
TGCGCCAGCAGCTTTTCAGGGGCCACAGATACGCAGTATTTT
>TRBJ1-2|15|TRBD1|-|TRBV7-6
CASSGWDRGSYGYTF
TGTGCCAGCAGCGGATGGGACAGGGGGTCGTATGGCTACACCTTC
>TRBJ2-1|17|TRBD1|-|TRBV19
CASSIGLGQGPYNEQFF
TGTGCCAGTAGTATTGGATTGGGACAGGGGCCCTACAATGAGCAGTTCTTC
>TRBJ2-7|14|-|-|TRBV2
CASSESRANYEQYF
TGTGCCAGCAGTGAATCCAGGGCCAACTACGAGCAGTACTTC
>TRBJ1-5|15|-|-|TRBV2
CASSEFRGAHQPQHF
TGTGCCAGCAGTGAGTTCCGGGGGGCCCATCAGCCCCAGCATTTT
>TRBJ1-2|14|TRBD1|-|TRBV28
CASSLEQGARGYTF
TGTGCCAGCAGTTTAGAACAGGGGGCGCGTGGCTACACCTTC
>TRBJ1-5|21|-|-|TRBV3-1/TRBV3-2
CASSQDRGWLARVYSNQPQHF
TGTGCCAGCAGCCAAGATCGGGGGTGGCTGGCCAGGGTTTATAGCAATCAGCCCCAGCATTTT
>TRBJ1-2|14|-|few|TRBV11-2
CASSLEAGMGGYTF
TGTGCCAGCAGCTTAGAGGCAGGGATGGGTGGCTACACCTTC
>TRBJ1-4|15|-|-|TRBV2
CASSEVGRLNEKLFF
TGTGCCAGCAGTGAAGTGGGGAGATTGAATGAAAAACTGTTTTTT
>TRBJ1-5|16|TRBD1|-|TRBV27
CASSLWGQGLGQPQHF
TGTGCCAGCAGTTTATGGGGACAGGGGTTGGGTCAGCCCCAGCATTTT
>TRBJ1-4|15|-|-|TRBV7-6
CASSLTVATNEKLFF
TGTGCCAGCAGTTTAACAGTGGCAACTAATGAAAAACTGTTTTTT
>TRBJ2-5|10|-|-|TRBV2
CARKLETQYF
TGTGCCAGAAAACTAGAGACCCAGTACTTC
>TRBJ2-2|14|-|-|TRBV27
CASRLTENTGELFF
TGTGCCAGCAGACTAACTGAGAACACCGGGGAGCTGTTTTTT
>TRBJ1-5|11|-|-|TRBV9
CASSAYQPQHF
TGTGCCAGCAGCGCTTATCAGCCCCAGCATTTT
>TRBJ2-1|15|-|-|TRBV11-2
CASSLNSNLDNEQFF
TGTGCCAGCAGCTTAAATTCCAACCTAGACAATGAGCAGTTCTTC
>TRBJ2-2|18|TRBD2|-|TRBV11-2
CASSLALTSGGNTGELFF
TGTGCCAGCAGCTTAGCCTTGACTAGCGGGGGGAACACCGGGGAGCTGTTTTTT
>TRBJ2-7|12|-|once|TRBV29-1
CSVGPVPYEQYF
TGCAGCGTTGGTCCGGTTCCCTACGAGCAGTACTTC
>TRBJ2-2|17|TRBD1|-|TRBV27
CASSFKTGGTNTGELFF
TGTGCCAGCAGTTTTAAGACAGGGGGGACGAACACCGGGGAGCTGTTTTTT
>TRBJ2-7|16|TRBD1|-|TRBV30
CAWSVSYKGQGYEQYF
TGTGCCTGGAGCGTCTCCTATAAGGGACAGGGTTACGAGCAGTACTTC
>TRBJ2-2|18|TRBD2|-|TRBV19
CASADPGLAFKNTGELFF
TGTGCCAGTGCCGACCCGGGACTAGCGTTCAAGAACACCGGGGAGCTGTTTTTT
>TRBJ1-1|13|-|-|TRBV30
CAWSRGMEGEAFF
TGTGCCTGGAGTCGGGGTATGGAGGGGGAAGCTTTCTTT
>TRBJ2-1|12|-|-|TRBV6-5
CASTHPTGIKVF
TGTGCCAGCACCCACCCAACAGGGATTAAGGTCTTC
>TRBJ2-1|16|TRBD2|once|TRBV18
CASSPPGLAGGHEQFF
TGTGCCAGCTCACCACCGGGGCTAGCGGGGGGACATGAGCAGTTCTTC
>TRBJ1-1|14|TRBD1|-|TRBV7-2
CASGRTGGFTEAFF
TGTGCCAGCGGGAGGACAGGGGGTTTTACTGAAGCTTTCTTT
>TRBJ1-5|15|-|-|TRBV5-4
CASSLDLATNQPQHF
TGTGCCAGCAGCTTGGATTTGGCAACCAATCAGCCCCAGCATTTT
>TRBJ1-5|13|TRBD1|-|TRBV19
CASSGQGAQPQHF
TGTGCCAGTAGTGGACAGGGGGCACAGCCCCAGCATTTT